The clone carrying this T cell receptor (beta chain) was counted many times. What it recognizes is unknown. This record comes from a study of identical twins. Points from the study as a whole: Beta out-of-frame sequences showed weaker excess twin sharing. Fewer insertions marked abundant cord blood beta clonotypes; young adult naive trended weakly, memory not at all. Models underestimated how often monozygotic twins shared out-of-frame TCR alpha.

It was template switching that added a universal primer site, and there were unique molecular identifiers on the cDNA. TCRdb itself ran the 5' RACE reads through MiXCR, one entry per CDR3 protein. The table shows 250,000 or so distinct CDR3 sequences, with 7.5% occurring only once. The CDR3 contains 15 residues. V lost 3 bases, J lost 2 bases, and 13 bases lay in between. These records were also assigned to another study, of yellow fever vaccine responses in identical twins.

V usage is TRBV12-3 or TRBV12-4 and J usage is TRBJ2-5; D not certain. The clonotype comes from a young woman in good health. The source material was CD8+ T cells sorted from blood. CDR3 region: CASSFSWLQQETQYF. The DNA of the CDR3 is TGTGCCAGCAGTTTCTCCTGGCTCCAACAAGAGACCCAGTACTTC.